The 8 T cell receptor beta chains listed next were all sequenced from one sample in a study of OX40 agonist ivuxolimab in advanced cancers. Generated by immunoSEQ multiplex PCR, the TCRdb table keeps only in-frame clones and is missing some. The table includes some 70,000 clones, 75% to 90% detected once. Sequencing used CD4+ or CD8+ T cells sorted from blood, obtained in a trial of the OX40 agonist ivuxolimab. Receptors were obtained from an adult with an advanced solid tumor such as melanoma, head and neck, liver or kidney cancer.

The gene calls are TRBV18 and TRBJ2-5, with D hard to call. The germline V and J ends were trimmed by 6 bases and 3 bases, with 11 bases remaining between them. Germline CDR1 reads KGHSH; CDR2 reads LQKENI. This CDR3 has 13 residues. CDR3 coding DNA: TGTGCCAGCTCCCCGATCCTAAAAGAGACCCAGTACTTC. Protein sequence: CASSPILKETQYF.

The V and J genes are TRBV5-1 and TRBJ2-2; possibly TRBD2 for D (6 bases). From germline, CDR1 is SGHRS and CDR2 YFSETQ. This CDR3 is 14 amino acids long. V was shortened by 4 bases and J by 3 bases, with 10 bases between the two germline ends. The DNA for the CDR3 is TGCGCCAGCAGCCTGGAGGGTCACACCGGGGAGCTGTTTTTT. Translating it yields CASSLEGHTGELFF.

This rearrangement joins TRBV7-9 to TRBJ1-2; maybe TRBD1 (5 bases). Germline assignment: CDR1 SEHNR and CDR2 FQNEAQ (reference sequence). CDR3 length: 13 residues. Trimming pared 1 base from V and 8 bases from J, leaving 11 bases between. The CDR3 protein is CASSLGGWEGYTF. Here the CDR3 DNA reads TGTGCCAGCAGCTTAGGGGGCTGGGAAGGCTACACCTTC.

There are a few counts of this clone. The chain recombines TRBV9 with TRBJ1-3; D is uncertain. The CDR3 has 12 amino acids. Germline V gives CDR1 SGDLS, CDR2 YYNGEE. V lost 7 bases and J lost 4, with 9 bases in between. CDR3 region: CASAPRGNTIYF. The CDR3 nucleotides are TGTGCCAGCGCTCCCCGGGGAAACACCATATATTTT.

This clone was observed a few times. V and J are TRBV10-1 and TRBJ2-7, with D perhaps given as TRBD1 or TRBD2 (5 bases each). The CDR3 is made up of 14 amino acids. From germline, CDR1 is WNHNN and CDR2 SYGVQD (reference sequence). The V and J ends lost 5 bases and 6 bases respectively, with 17 bases between them. The CDR3, as DNA: TGCGCCAGCAGTAACAGGTATCTAGCAGGCGAGCAGTACTTC. This encodes CASSNRYLAGEQYF.

The chain has TRBV11-2 and TRBJ1-4; no firm D call. Germline V gene sequence: CDR1 SGHAT, CDR2 FQNNGV. V was clipped by 4 bases and J by 4 bases, with 10 bases between them. This CDR3 comprises 14 residues. CDR3 DNA sequence: TGTGCCAGCAGCTCATTTCGGGGTAATGAAAAACTGTTTTTT. This sequence encodes CASSSFRGNEKLFF.

The V gene is TRBV6-6, the J gene TRBJ1-6, with D possibly TRBD1 on 6 matching bases. The V and J ends lost 8 bases and 9 bases respectively, with 14 bases between them. CDR1 is MNHNY and CDR2 is SVGAGI in the germline V gene (reference sequence). This CDR3 spans 13 amino acids. CDR3 amino acids: CASLGQTSSPLHF. The CDR3 nucleotides are TGTGCCAGCCTTGGACAGACGAGTTCACCCCTCCACTTT.

The rearrangement links TRBV6-5 to TRBJ1-1, with D uncertain. The CDR3 contains 10 residues. Germline CDR1 reads MNHEY; CDR2 reads SVGAGI. V was pared by 6 bases and J by 10 bases, with 9 bases between. The CDR3 sequence: CASSVIVAFF. The CDR3 bases are TGTGCCAGCAGCGTGATAGTAGCTTTCTTT.